What follows are 26 T cell receptor beta chains derived from one specimen sequenced in a study of blood T cell repertoires in COVID-19. Some clones are missing from TCRdb's copy, which holds only in-frame ones; the method was immunoSEQ multiplex PCR. The sample lists 150,000 or so clones, about four fifths seen once, with roughly 13% in the top ten. The sequenced sample was peripheral blood. These receptors were obtained from a man between 65 and 85 years old who had recovered from COVID-19.

The chain uses TRBV6-1 and TRBJ2-5; 13 bases line up with TRBD2. Unmatched junction bases numbered 10, after V lost 4 bases and J lost 2 bases. In germline, CDR1 is MNHNS, CDR2 SASEGT. The CDR3 length is 18 residues. As DNA, the CDR3 is TGTGCCAGCAGTGGGAGCGGGACTAGCGGGACAATACAAGAGACCCAGTACTTC. This sequence encodes CASSGSGTSGTIQETQYF.

This chain links TRBV6-5 with TRBJ1-5; a possible D gene is TRBD1 (6 bases). V was shortened by 5 bases and J by 7 bases, with 15 bases between the two germline ends. CDR1 and CDR2 (germline): MNHEY, SVGAGI. This CDR3 is built from 14 residues. CDR3 nucleotides: TGTGCCAGCAGTAACCGGGACACTGGGCAGCCCCAGCATTTT. Its protein product is CASSNRDTGQPQHF.

The chain is built from TRBV19 and TRBJ1-2; D is uncertain. The V end lost 3 bases, the J end lost 2 bases, and 4 bases lay between the germline ends. CDR1 is LNHDA and CDR2 is SQIVND in the germline V gene (reference sequence). The CDR3 runs 12 residues. The CDR3: CASSMENYGYTF. CDR3 DNA: TGTGCCAGTAGTATGGAGAACTATGGCTACACCTTC. The full variable domain, its missing parts supplied by reference TRBV19 and TRBJ1-2, is DGGITQSPKYLFRKEGQNVTLSCEQNLNHDAMYWYRQDPGQGLRLIYYSQIVNDFQKGDIAEGYSVSREKKESFPLTVTSAQKNPTAFYLCASSMENYGYTFGSGTRLTVV.

This clone was observed once. The chain is built from TRBV9 and TRBJ2-2, with a weak D call TRBD2 (5 bases). The CDR3 has 18 residues. The germline gives CDR1 SGDLS, CDR2 YYNGEE. V lost 2 bases and J lost 1, with 18 bases in between. CDR3 bases: TGTGCCAGCAGCGTCTCTCAAAACGTCGGGGTGAACACCGGGGAGCTGTTTTTT. Translation gives CASSVSQNVGVNTGELFF.

The rearrangement joins TRBV30 to TRBJ2-3; D is possibly TRBD2 (6 bases). V dropped 0 bases and J dropped 1 base, with 11 bases sitting between them. This CDR3 spans 15 amino acids. Per the germline V gene, CDR1 is GTSNPN and CDR2 is SVGIG (reference sequence). CDR3 sequence: CAWSVGGGGTDTQYF. The CDR3 nucleotides read TGTGCCTGGAGTGTTGGCGGAGGGGGCACAGATACGCAGTATTTT. The full variable domain, its missing parts supplied by reference TRBV30 and TRBJ2-3, is SQTIHQWPATLVQPVGSPLSLECTVEGTSNPNLYWYRQAAGRGLQLLFYSVGIGQISSEVPQNLSASRPQDRQFILSSKKLLLSDSGFYLCAWSVGGGGTDTQYFGPGTRLTVL.

The rearrangement joins TRBV5-1 to TRBJ2-3, with a possible D match to TRBD2 (6 bases). Germline loops: CDR1 SGHRS, CDR2 YFSETQ. The V end lost 2 bases, the J end lost 4 bases, and 14 bases lay between the germline ends. This CDR3 is 15 amino acids long. Here the CDR3 reads CASSFSGAVADTQYF. CDR3 in DNA: TGCGCCAGCAGCTTCTCGGGAGCGGTGGCAGATACGCAGTATTTT.

This clone was seen only once. The chain joins TRBV5-6 to TRBJ1-2; 9 bases align to TRBD1. Germline-derived CDR1 and CDR2 are SGHDT and YYEEEE. Losses at the gene ends were 2 bases for V and 4 bases for J; bases not matched to a gene: 3. This CDR3 is 14 amino acids long. The CDR3, as DNA: TGTGCCAGCAGCTTAGGACAGGGGAGCTATGGCTACACCTTC. This translates into CASSLGQGSYGYTF.

The genes are TRBV4-1 and TRBJ2-5, with 10 nucleotides matching TRBD1. The CDR3 is made up of 17 amino acids. The germline V gene has CDR1 MGHRA and CDR2 YSYEKL. Germline trimming cut 3 bases from V and 4 bases from J; bases unmatched to any gene: 11. As DNA, the CDR3 is TGCGCCAGCAGCCACCAACTTTACGGGGACAGGGGAGAGACCCAGTACTTC. This codes for CASSHQLYGDRGETQYF.

The chain recombines TRBV6-2 or TRBV6-3 with TRBJ2-7, with 7 bases identical to TRBD2. Germline V gives CDR1 MNHEY, CDR2 SVGEGT. This CDR3 is 13 amino acids long. V shed 5 bases and J 6 bases; nucleotides not matched to a gene: 7. CDR3 loop: CASSPLQRGEQYF. In DNA form, the CDR3 reads TGTGCCAGCAGTCCCCTCCAGCGGGGCGAGCAGTACTTC.

Written as DNA, the CDR3 is TGTGCCAGCAGCTGGTCGGGGAACACTGAAGCTTTCTTT. This translates into CASSWSGNTEAFF. V gene TRBV5-5 combines with J gene TRBJ1-1; D remains unclear. Looked up from germline, CDR1 is SGHKS and CDR2 is YYEKEE (reference sequence). This CDR3 is built from 13 residues. V lost 3 bases to trimming and J lost 1 base, with 7 bases between them.

This rearrangement joins TRBV5-1 to TRBJ2-7, with TRBD2 as a possible D gene (6 bases). The V gene lost 4 bases and the J gene lost 0 bases, with 11 bases spanning the gap. The CDR3 totals 14 residues. Germline CDR1 is SGHRS and CDR2 is YFSETQ. The CDR3 coding sequence is TGCGCCAGCAGCCTTCGCGGGGACTCCTACGAGCAGTACTTC. It yields the protein CASSLRGDSYEQYF.

Notes on this clone: Its ends do not fully match the called genes, so a read error is possible. The chain couples TRBV10-2 to TRBJ2-7, with D possibly TRBD2 on 5 matching bases. There are 13 residues in the CDR3. The germline gives CDR1 WSHSY, CDR2 SAAADI. The CDR3 DNA is TGCGCCAGCAGTGAGTCGAGGGCAGCCCATCAAAACTTC. It yields the protein CASSESRAAHQNF.

The chain joins TRBV7-9 to TRBJ2-3; TRBD1 matches at 7 bases. Germline CDR1 and CDR2: SEHNR and FQNEAQ (reference sequence). J was trimmed by 4 bases and V by 5 bases; bases with no gene match: 3. The CDR3 totals 13 residues. The CDR3 DNA sequence: TGTGCCAGCAGCAAGACAGGGTCAGATACGCAGTATTTT. Its protein is CASSKTGSDTQYF.

This clone has more than one count but fewer than ten. The J gene is TRBJ2-7, the V gene TRBV7-2; 13 bases are a match to TRBD2. This CDR3 comprises 15 residues. The germline V gene has CDR1 SGHTA and CDR2 FQGNSA. Unmatched junction bases numbered 2, after V lost 3 bases and J lost 3 bases. CDR3 bases: TGTGCCAGCAGCTTGGGACTAGCGGGACTCTACGAGCAGTACTTC. Translation: CASSLGLAGLYEQYF.

The rearrangement uses TRBV10-1 and TRBJ2-1; D gene ambiguous. The V end was cut by 2 bases, the J end by 7 bases, with 12 bases between. This CDR3 comprises 14 residues. The germline CDR1 and CDR2 sequences are WNHNN and SYGVQD (reference sequence). The CDR3 bases are TGCGCCAGCAGTGAGGTTAATTCGGGTAATGAGCAGTTCTTC. Encoded protein: CASSEVNSGNEQFF.

This rearrangement joins TRBV2 to TRBJ2-3; 8 bases agree with TRBD1. The ends lost 6 bases at V and 4 bases at J; junction bases unmatched: 12. CDR1 is SNHLY, CDR2 FYNNEI, per germline. The CDR3 contains 16 residues. The CDR3 DNA is TGTGCCAGCAGAAGGGCCGGGACAGGCGGCGCAGATACGCAGTATTTT. It yields the protein CASRRAGTGGADTQYF.

In its sample, this clone was seen once. The chain recombines TRBV6-1 with TRBJ2-3; the D is unclear. This CDR3 has 13 residues. Germline CDR1 is MNHNS and CDR2 is SASEGT. The ends were cut back, 2 bases at V and 3 bases at J, with 6 bases in the middle. CDR3 coding DNA: TGTGCCAGCAGTGAACCCATGACAGATACGCAGTATTTT. Translating gives CASSEPMTDTQYF.

The table lists this clone with a count of one. The V and J genes are TRBV7-2 and TRBJ2-6; possibly TRBD1 for D (5 bases). CDR1 and CDR2 (germline): SGHTA, FQGNSA. The V end was cut by 1 base, the J end by 1 base, with 5 bases between. CDR3 length: 15 residues. DNA for the CDR3: TGTGCCAGCAGCTTAGGACAGTCTGGGGCCAACGTCCTGACTTTC. This gives the protein CASSLGQSGANVLTF.

The chain links TRBV9 to TRBJ2-7, with 8 nucleotides matching TRBD2. V was pared by 0 bases and J by 6 bases, with 11 bases of the junction left unmatched. CDR1 SGDLS and CDR2 YYNGEE come from the germline V gene. CDR3 length: 16 amino acids. CDR3 bases: TGTGCCAGCAGCGTAGCTACGGGAGGGGCTACGGCCGAGCAGTACTTC. Protein sequence: CASSVATGGATAEQYF.

The J gene is TRBJ1-5, the V gene TRBV27; the match to TRBD1 covers 9 bases. The CDR3 sequence is 14 residues long. Trimming cost V 5 bases and J 6 bases; bases outside gene matches: 5. CDR1 is MNHEY and CDR2 is SMNVEV in the germline V gene (reference sequence). The CDR3 is CASSQRQGGQPQHF. The CDR3 DNA reads as TGTGCCAGCAGTCAACGACAGGGGGGTCAGCCCCAGCATTTT.

This clone was seen a single time. The V and J genes are TRBV6-2 or TRBV6-3 and TRBJ2-3; 9 positions match TRBD2. The CDR3 sequence is 14 residues long. Germline-derived CDR1 and CDR2 are MNHEY and SVGEGT. V was clipped by 6 bases and J by 6 bases; unmatched bases: 7. The CDR3 DNA sequence: TGTGCCAGCAGCCGTAGCGGGAGTCAGGATACGCAGTATTTT. Translated, it gives CASSRSGSQDTQYF.

The chain has TRBV7-2 and TRBJ2-2; no clear D. Germline V gene sequence: CDR1 SGHTA, CDR2 FQGNSA. V was trimmed by 1 base and J by 9 bases, leaving 12 bases between them. CDR3 length: 14 amino acids. CDR3 sequence (DNA): TGTGCCAGCAGCTTAGAGAGTCTCACTAGGGAGCTGTTTTTT. It is translated as CASSLESLTRELFF.

The chain has TRBV21-1 and TRBJ1-5; TRBD1, the D gene given by the table, was not confirmed from the DNA. TRBV21-1 is a listed pseudogene. CDR3 size: 18 residues. CDR3 in amino acids: CASSKAPGTGESNQPQHF. Here the CDR3 DNA reads TGTGCCAGCAGCAAAGCGCCCGGGACAGGGGAAAGCAATCAGCCCCAGCATTTT.

The chain has TRBV5-1 and TRBJ1-6, with D possibly TRBD1 on 5 matching bases. The CDR3 spans 15 residues. Trimming left V 4 bases short and J 5 bases short, with 13 bases between. The germline gives CDR1 SGHRS, CDR2 YFSETQ. CDR3 in DNA: TGCGCCAGCAGCATCAGGGAAAGGGATAATTCACCCCTCCACTTT. Translation: CASSIRERDNSPLHF.

V is TRBV28 and J is TRBJ2-1; 9 bases match TRBD2. The CDR3 is made up of 15 amino acids. The ends lost 2 bases at V and 4 bases at J; junction bases unmatched: 3. Germline-derived CDR1 and CDR2 are MDHEN and SYDVKM. The CDR3 coding sequence is TGTGCCAGCAGTTTACCGACTAGCGGTTACAATGAGCAGTTCTTC. It is translated as CASSLPTSGYNEQFF.

The V and J genes are TRBV12-5 and TRBJ2-5, with a weak D call TRBD1 (6 bases). Deletions cut 9 bases from V and 4 bases from J, with 21 bases between. Looked up from germline, CDR1 is LGHNT and CDR2 is FRNRAP. This CDR3 is built from 15 residues. The CDR3 region is CARKLGAGIRETQYF. The CDR3 region has the DNA TGTGCTAGGAAGTTGGGGGCAGGGATTCGAGAGACCCAGTACTTC.